A selection of T cell receptor beta chains follows, all from one sample in a study of cytomegalovirus exposure and HLA in healthy donors. The assay was immunoSEQ multiplex PCR, and TCRdb's table has in-frame clones only and misses some. Here the sample spans about 69,000 clones, about three quarters being singletons. The source material was PBMCs. The receptors stem from a man between 18 and 29 years old in good health and CMV-seronegative. CDR3s include the opening cysteine and the closing phenylalanine or tryptophan. A D gene is named only where the DNA matches it firmly. Some rows mark clone size as missing; the rest say once, few, many or name a class of expanded clone.

D	size	V	J	CDR3	DNA
.	.	TRBV28	TRBJ1-5	CASTRSNQPQHF	TGTGCCAGCACCAGGAGCAATCAGCCCCAGCATTTT
TRBD1	few	TRBV5-1	TRBJ1-4	CASSPRQGAGNEKLFF	TGCGCCAGCAGCCCGAGACAGGGGGCGGGTAATGAAAAACTGTTTTTT
.	once	TRBV18	TRBJ1-2	CASSPRTPANYGYTF	TGTGCCAGCTCACCTAGAACCCCCGCTAACTATGGCTACACCTTC
.	.	TRBV7-2	TRBJ2-5	CASSLASRRVPYQETQYF	TGTGCCAGCAGCTTAGCGTCCCGGCGGGTCCCGTACCAAGAGACCCAGTACTTC
TRBD1	.	TRBV7-8	TRBJ2-7	CASSPNYGTGSYEQYF	TGTGCCAGCAGCCCGAATTACGGGACAGGGTCGTACGAGCAGTACTTC
.	once	TRBV2	TRBJ1-1	CASSEERGAESKGEAFF	TGTGCCAGCAGTGAAGAAAGGGGCGCGGAAAGTAAGGGTGAAGCTTTCTTT
.	.	TRBV5-1	TRBJ2-2	CASSLIGSPRTGELFF	TGCGCCAGCAGCTTGATAGGGAGTCCGAGGACCGGGGAGCTGTTTTTT
.	.	TRBV6-1	TRBJ1-5	CASSEAAPDQPQHF	TGTGCCAGCAGTGAAGCGGCACCAGATCAGCCCCAGCATTTT
TRBD1	.	TRBV14	TRBJ2-6	CASSAGTAYSGANVLTF	TGTGCCAGCAGCGCCGGGACAGCCTACTCTGGGGCCAACGTCCTGACTTTC
.	.	TRBV6-1	TRBJ1-1	CASSPGQVNTEAFF	TGTGCCAGCAGCCCGGGACAAGTCAACACTGAAGCTTTCTTT
TRBD1	.	TRBV5-1	TRBJ1-5	CASSPGQGPGVNQPQHF	TGCGCCAGCAGCCCCGGACAGGGGCCGGGCGTCAATCAGCCCCAGCATTTT
.	once	TRBV28	TRBJ1-5	CASSPGGSQPQHF	TGTGCCAGCAGCCCTGGAGGGAGTCAGCCCCAGCATTTT
.	.	TRBV6-5	TRBJ2-1	CASRRTTNNEQFF	TGTGCCAGCAGGCGGACAACTAACAATGAGCAGTTCTTC
TRBD2	.	TRBV30	TRBJ2-5	CACGTTQETQYF	TGTGCCTGCGGGACTACACAAGAGACCCAGTACTTC
TRBD1	.	TRBV28	TRBJ2-5	CASSRPTGSQETQYF	TGTGCCAGCAGTAGACCGACAGGGAGCCAAGAGACCCAGTACTTC
TRBD2	.	TRBV5-1	TRBJ2-1	CASSKGLAGASYNEQFF	TGCGCCAGCAGCAAGGGACTAGCGGGGGCCTCCTACAATGAGCAGTTCTTC
.	.	TRBV19	TRBJ2-7	CASSTVQGPYEQYF	TGTGCCAGTAGTACCGTACAGGGCCCCTACGAGCAGTACTTC
TRBD1	.	TRBV6-4	TRBJ2-3	CASTLTGGPSDTQYF	TGTGCCAGCACCCTGACAGGGGGCCCGTCCGATACGCAGTATTTT
TRBD1	few	TRBV5-1	TRBJ1-2	CASSPREAQGVYGYTF	TGCGCCAGCAGCCCACGGGAGGCACAGGGGGTCTACGGCTACACCTTC
.	.	TRBV27	TRBJ2-1	CASSSAYNEQFF	TGTGCCAGCAGCTCCGCCTACAATGAGCAGTTCTTC
.	.	TRBV6-1	TRBJ1-6	CASSGFRGAASPLHF	TGTGCCAGCAGTGGTTTCAGGGGAGCAGCTTCACCCCTCCACTTT
.	.	TRBV29-1	TRBJ1-1	CSVEGGNTEAFF	TGCAGCGTTGAGGGGGGAAACACTGAAGCTTTCTTT
TRBD2	.	TRBV2	TRBJ2-1	CASSESGTSLHEQFF	TGTGCCAGCAGTGAAAGTGGGACTAGTTTACATGAGCAGTTCTTC
.	.	TRBV9	TRBJ2-3	CASSLGGASTDTQYF	TGTGCCAGCAGCCTTGGGGGGGCCAGCACAGATACGCAGTATTTT
TRBD1	once	TRBV7-8	TRBJ2-3	CASSLVGTGIKQYF	TGTGCCAGCAGCTTAGTGGGGACAGGTATCAAGCAGTATTTT
.	once	TRBV27	TRBJ1-2	CASSLRQSYGYTF	TGTGCCAGCAGTCTACGACAGAGCTATGGCTACACCTTC
.	.	TRBV9	TRBJ2-1	CASSAGSGTLYNEQFF	TGTGCCAGCAGCGCCGGAAGTGGGACACTCTACAATGAGCAGTTCTTC
TRBD1	few	TRBV7-2	TRBJ1-1	CASSSRRTGVNTEAFF	TGTGCCAGCAGCTCCCGAAGGACAGGGGTGAACACTGAAGCTTTCTTT
.	.	TRBV7-2	TRBJ2-7	CASSQASAYEQYF	TGTGCCAGCAGCCAAGCGAGTGCCTACGAGCAGTACTTC
.	once	TRBV7-8	TRBJ2-7	CASSWTPNSYEQYF	TGTGCCAGCAGCTGGACACCAAACTCCTACGAGCAGTACTTC
TRBD1	.	TRBV6-5	TRBJ2-1	CASSGTGVYNEQFF	TGTGCCAGCAGCGGGACAGGGGTGTACAATGAGCAGTTCTTC
.	once	TRBV9	TRBJ2-3	CASSPPGLSTDTQYF	TGTGCCAGCAGCCCTCCGGGACTGAGCACAGATACGCAGTATTTT
TRBD1	.	TRBV7-8	TRBJ2-5	CASRDRAETQYF	TGTGCCAGTCGTGACAGGGCCGAGACCCAGTACTTC
TRBD2	.	TRBV12-5	TRBJ2-1	CASGLQRGYSNEQFF	TGTGCTAGTGGTTTACAGCGGGGCTACAGCAATGAGCAGTTCTTC
TRBD2	.	TRBV19	TRBJ2-3	CASSISGGAGTDTQYF	TGTGCCAGTAGTATAAGCGGGGGGGCCGGGACAGATACGCAGTATTTT
TRBD1	.	TRBV6-5	TRBJ1-2	CASTPTGTGDHGYTF	TGTGCCAGCACTCCAACCGGGACAGGGGATCATGGCTACACCTTC
TRBD2	.	TRBV28	TRBJ2-3	CASSPARLAGGDTQYF	TGTGCCAGCAGTCCGGCCAGACTAGCGGGGGGTGATACGCAGTATTTT
.	.	TRBV6-5	TRBJ2-2	CASSWGVAHTGELFF	TGTGCCAGCAGTTGGGGGGTAGCGCACACCGGGGAGCTGTTTTTT
TRBD1	once	TRBV5-1	TRBJ1-2	CASSLRTGGSNYGYTF	TGCGCCAGCAGCTTGAGGACAGGGGGCTCGAACTATGGCTACACCTTC
.	.	TRBV29-1	TRBJ2-5	CSVDTGPETQYF	TGCAGCGTTGATACAGGGCCAGAGACCCAGTACTTC
.	.	TRBV27	TRBJ1-2	CASSFGGGTYGYTF	TGTGCCAGCAGTTTCGGAGGAGGGACCTATGGCTACACCTTC
.	few	TRBV21-1	TRBJ2-3	CASTWTGRSTDTQYF	TGTGCCAGCACCTGGACAGGGAGGTCCACAGATACGCAGTATTTT
.	once	TRBV29-1	TRBJ2-2	CSVTWTPTGELFF	TGCAGCGTTACTTGGACACCCACCGGGGAGCTGTTTTTT